Below are 20 T cell receptor beta chains sequenced from a single sample in a study of blood T cell repertoires in COVID-19. TCRdb's copy holds only in-frame clones and misses some; the assay was immunoSEQ multiplex PCR. The sample includes 150,000 to 200,000 clones, 70% to 90% of them seen just once. The sample was peripheral blood. The receptors here all came from a man in his forties or fifties with active or convalescent COVID-19.

This clone has only a few counts. V usage is TRBV29-1 and J usage is TRBJ2-7; tentative D call: TRBD1 (5 bases). Trimming pared 3 bases from V and 2 bases from J, leaving 11 bases between. CDR3 size: 13 residues. The germline CDR1 and CDR2 sequences are SQVTM and ANQGSEA. In nucleotides, the CDR3 is TGCAGCGTTGAGTCGACAGCGACCTACGAGCAGTACTTC. Encoded protein: CSVESTATYEQYF.

This clone was seen only a few times. The chain is built from TRBV3-1 (or the pseudogene TRBV3-2) and TRBJ2-6; 8 nucleotides match TRBD2. Looked up from germline, CDR1 is LGHDT and CDR2 is YNNKEL (reference sequence). The CDR3 consists of 18 residues. J gave up 4 bases and V 0 bases, and 8 bases lay outside the gene matches. CDR3: CASSQEGLAGSGANVLTF. Written as DNA, the CDR3 is TGTGCCAGCAGCCAAGAAGGGTTAGCGGGGTCCGGGGCCAACGTCCTGACTTTC.

This clone was seen ten or more times. The chain joins TRBV4-3 to TRBJ2-7; TRBD2 matches at 8 bases. The length of the CDR3 is 15 residues. Looked up from germline, CDR1 is LGHNA and CDR2 is YSLEER. V was clipped by 4 bases and J by 1 base; unmatched bases: 6. Written as DNA, the CDR3 is TGCGCCAGCAGCCGTAGCGGGGCTCCATCCTACGAGCAGTACTTC. Protein product: CASSRSGAPSYEQYF.

This sequence joins TRBV4-1 and TRBJ2-6; D may be TRBD2 (6 bases). Per germline, CDR1 MGHRA and CDR2 YSYEKL. The CDR3 extends over 18 amino acids. Trimming pared 4 bases from V and 0 bases from J, leaving 16 bases between. CDR3 coding DNA: TGCGCCAGCAGCCCGGGACTCCAGTCCCTCTCTGGGGCCAACGTCCTGACTTTC. Amino acid sequence: CASSPGLQSLSGANVLTF.

The chain recombines TRBV27 with TRBJ1-2, with D hard to call. The CDR3 length is 12 residues. The V end lost 6 bases, the J end lost 10 bases, and 15 bases lay between the germline ends. The V gene's germline CDR1 is MNHEY and CDR2 SMNVEV (reference sequence). This CDR3 is CASRLGEFNYTF. The DNA for the CDR3 is TGTGCCAGCAGACTAGGAGAATTTAACTACACCTTC.

The rearrangement uses TRBV12-3 or TRBV12-4 and TRBJ1-5; D is possibly TRBD1 (6 bases). This CDR3 has 13 residues. V was pared by 1 base and J by 9 bases, with 10 bases between. CDR3 nucleotides: TGTGCCAGCAGTTTAGAACAGGGTGGGCCCCAGCATTTT. It yields the protein CASSLEQGGPQHF.

The chain has TRBV5-1 and TRBJ2-7; 13 nucleotides align to TRBD2. Germline V gives CDR1 SGHRS, CDR2 YFSETQ. The CDR3 runs 18 residues. Trimming at V came to 3 bases and at J to 0 bases, leaving 9 bases not matched to a gene. The CDR3: CASSWGLAGSMSSYEQYF. The CDR3 DNA reads TGCGCCAGCAGCTGGGGACTAGCGGGAAGCATGAGCTCCTACGAGCAGTACTTC.

This clone showed up just once. The rearrangement joins TRBV6-4 to TRBJ1-5; 7 bases are a match to TRBD1. The trim removed 4 bases at V and 0 bases at J, leaving 9 bases unmatched. CDR3 length: 17 residues. Germline CDR1 and CDR2: MRHNA and SNTAGT. CDR3 in DNA: TGTGCCAGCAGTGTGGGCCAGGGGGTTTATAGCAATCAGCCCCAGCATTTT. This translates into CASSVGQGVYSNQPQHF.

The J gene is TRBJ2-5, the V gene TRBV29-1, with D tentatively TRBD1 (5 bases). Germline V gene lookup returns CDR1 SQVTM and CDR2 ANQGSEA. The CDR3 runs 12 residues. V dropped 0 bases and J dropped 3 bases, with 5 bases sitting between them. The CDR3 DNA reads TGCAGCGTTGAAGACAGGGAAGAGACCCAGTACTTC. Translated, it gives CSVEDREETQYF.

J is TRBJ1-2 and V is TRBV29-1; D perhaps matches TRBD1 (5 bases). There are 11 residues in the CDR3. V was clipped by 6 bases and J by 7 bases, with 12 bases between them. Germline CDR1 is SQVTM and CDR2 is ANQGSEA. CDR3 DNA: TGCAGCGTGGAGACAGCCGTTGGCTACACCTTC. It encodes CSVETAVGYTF.

This clone was observed a handful of times. The chain couples TRBV6-5 to TRBJ1-3; 12 nucleotides match TRBD1. V was clipped by 6 bases and J by 5 bases; unmatched bases: 2. Germline values: CDR1 MNHEY, CDR2 SVGAGI. The CDR3 has 14 amino acids. The CDR3 protein is CASRGQGARNTIYF. CDR3 nucleotides: TGTGCCAGCAGGGGACAGGGGGCGAGAAACACCATATATTTT.

The chain employs TRBV29-1 and TRBJ2-7; perhaps TRBD1 as D (5 bases). The length of the CDR3 is 12 residues. Germline V gene sequence: CDR1 SQVTM, CDR2 ANQGSEA. V dropped 3 bases and J dropped 9 bases, with 15 bases sitting between them. CDR3 coding DNA: TGCAGCGTTGATATTCAGGGTTGGGGGCAGTACTTC. This codes for CSVDIQGWGQYF.

The chain uses TRBV19 and TRBJ2-1; no reliable D call. V lost 3 bases and J lost 2, with 17 bases in between. Germline-derived CDR1 and CDR2 are LNHDA and SQIVND (reference sequence). The CDR3 consists of 17 residues. The CDR3 sequence is CASSMAENPSTYNEQFF. In DNA form, the CDR3 reads TGTGCCAGTAGTATGGCGGAAAACCCCTCAACCTACAATGAGCAGTTCTTC.

The V call is TRBV5-1, the J call TRBJ1-1; a possible D gene is TRBD1 (5 bases). The CDR3 totals 14 residues. CDR1 is SGHRS, CDR2 YFSETQ, per germline. The ends were cut back, 5 bases at V and 7 bases at J, with 18 bases in the middle. CDR3 sequence: CASRRDLGGLEAFF. The DNA for the CDR3 is TGCGCCAGCAGGAGAGACCTGGGGGGACTTGAAGCTTTCTTT.

The chain uses TRBV4-1 and TRBJ2-5; 7 bases fit TRBD2. V was pared by 4 bases and J by 7 bases, with 12 bases of the junction left unmatched. CDR1 and CDR2 (germline): MGHRA, YSYEKL. This CDR3 region has 15 residues. CDR3 nucleotides: TGCGCCAGCAGCCTACTTACTAGCGCCCTAGGGACCCAGTACTTC. Translation gives CASSLLTSALGTQYF.

The chain links TRBV19 to TRBJ2-3; no reliable D call. Trimming left V 2 bases short and J 3 bases short, with 6 bases between. The CDR3 contains 13 residues. CDR1 LNHDA and CDR2 SQIVND come from the germline V gene (reference sequence). The CDR3 is CASSISGTDTQYF. The CDR3 DNA reads TGTGCCAGTAGTATATCCGGGACAGATACGCAGTATTTT.

The rearrangement links TRBV18 to TRBJ2-4, with 7 bases fitting TRBD1. The V gene's germline CDR1 is KGHSH and CDR2 LQKENI. The CDR3 is made up of 14 amino acids. Trimming cost V 3 bases and J 8 bases; bases outside gene matches: 7. The CDR3 nucleotides are TGTGCCAGCTCACCCTTGACAGGGATGGACATTCAGTACTTC. Residues: CASSPLTGMDIQYF.

This clone has only one observation. This chain connects TRBV29-1 to TRBJ1-1; D ambiguous. Trimming cost V 1 base and J 4 bases, with 13 bases left between them. This CDR3 comprises 14 residues. CDR1 is SQVTM and CDR2 is ANQGSEA in the germline V gene. The DNA of the CDR3 is TGCAGCGTTGAAGCGCGTCTCGATTCCACTGAAGCTTTCTTT. Translating gives CSVEARLDSTEAFF.

The V gene is TRBV15, the J gene TRBJ2-5, with TRBD1 identical over 8 bases. Germline CDR1 LNHNV, CDR2 YYDKDF (reference sequence). This CDR3 contains 18 residues. V lost 1 base to trimming and J lost 5 bases; unmatched junction nucleotides: 15. The CDR3 is CATSRGGTGTGVRETQYF. The CDR3 coding sequence is TGTGCCACCAGCAGAGGGGGGACCGGGACAGGAGTCCGGGAGACCCAGTACTTC.

This chain links TRBV6-5 with TRBJ2-6; TRBD1 matches 7 bases. This CDR3 comprises 15 residues. The ends lost 11 bases at V and 3 bases at J; junction bases unmatched: 10. Germline V gene data show CDR1 as MNHEY and CDR2 as SVGAGI. The CDR3 DNA reads TGTGCCGTGCGACAGGGTCCAGGTGGGGCCAACGTCCTGACTTTC. Translating gives CAVRQGPGGANVLTF.